This T cell receptor (beta chain) comes out of a study of blood T cell repertoires in COVID-19. Overall study: T cells, B-cell-depleted T cells, or PBMCs provided the cDNA or gDNA that served as material.

Clones were read by immunoSEQ multiplex PCR, and TCRdb kept only the in-frame ones, dropping some. This repertoire shows more than 250,000 clones, about nine tenths found once; its top ten account for 1.5% to 2%. Germline V lookup: CDR1 KGHSH, CDR2 LQKENI. Trimming took 1 base from V and 4 from J, leaving 16 bases between them. The CDR3 is 16 amino acids. Patients of the Seattle cohort, enrolled during active infection, were followed longitudinally. This clone occurred a few times. The sequenced material came from peripheral blood. This rearrangement joins TRBV18 to TRBJ2-5; possible D gene TRBD2, 5 bases. This receptor was taken from a woman between 25 and 40 years old with COVID-19, enrolled during active disease. This CDR3 is CASSPQGGISTETQYF. CDR3 nucleotide sequence: TGTGCCAGCTCACCACAAGGAGGAATTAGCACAGAGACCCAGTACTTC.